This TCR beta chain was found in a study of control samples from healthy donors and cancer patients. This clone was observed a single time. Measured with immunoSEQ multiplex PCR; TCRdb has only the in-frame clones, and not every one. Of about 120,000 clones listed, 89% were seen once; the top ten hold approximately 37%. The TCR was taken from a man aged 50 or older in good health. Sequenced material: blood.

The CDR3, as DNA: TGTGCCAGCAGTTACGGCACTTGGGGAAACACCATATATTTT. Protein product: CASSYGTWGNTIYF. J is TRBJ1-3 and V is TRBV6-6; the D is unclear. V lost 2 bases, J lost 4 bases, and 9 bases lay in between. The CDR3 extends over 14 amino acids. CDR1 is MNHNY and CDR2 is SVGAGI in the germline V gene (reference sequence).